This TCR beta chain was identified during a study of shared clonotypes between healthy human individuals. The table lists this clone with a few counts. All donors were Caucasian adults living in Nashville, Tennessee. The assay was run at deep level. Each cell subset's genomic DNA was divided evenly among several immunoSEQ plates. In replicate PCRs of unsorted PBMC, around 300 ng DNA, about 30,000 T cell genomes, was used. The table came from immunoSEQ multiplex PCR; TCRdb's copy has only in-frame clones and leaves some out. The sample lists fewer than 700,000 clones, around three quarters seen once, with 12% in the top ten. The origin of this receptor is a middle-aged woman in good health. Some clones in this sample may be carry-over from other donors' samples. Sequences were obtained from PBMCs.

The CDR3 DNA follows: TGTGCCAGCTCACCGGCAGGGGACACTGAAGCTTTCTTT. Its translation: CASSPAGDTEAFF. The chain is built from TRBV18 and TRBJ1-1; a possible D gene is TRBD1 (6 bases). The germline V gene encodes CDR1 KGHSH and CDR2 LQKENI. Trimming cost V 3 bases and J 3 bases, with 8 bases left between them. This CDR3 contains 13 residues.